This note documents a single TCR beta chain sequence. The data were obtained in a study of blood T cell repertoires in COVID-19. Data came from immunoSEQ multiplex PCR; TCRdb stores just in-frame clones and leaves some out. The data hold about 140,000 clones, with 87% observed a single time. V dropped 0 bases and J dropped 0 bases, with 21 bases sitting between them. In germline, CDR1 is GTSNPN, CDR2 SVGIG (reference sequence). CDR3 length: 18 amino acids. This chain connects TRBV30 to TRBJ2-7, with a weak D call TRBD1 (5 bases). Sample: PBMCs or T cells enriched from blood (not recorded which). This sequence was found in a man aged 55 to 70 who had recovered from COVID-19. The CDR3 region is CAWSVPSPWIRASYEQYF. The CDR3 DNA reads TGTGCCTGGAGTGTACCCTCCCCGTGGATCAGGGCCTCCTACGAGCAGTACTTC.